The 32 T cell receptor beta chains listed next were all sequenced from one sample in a study of CD8+ T cells in alopecia areata (dated by TCRdb to 2016 to 2018). Library generation was performed with the immunoSEQ multiplex PCR assay. For TCR sequencing, RNA was extracted from every sample and reverse transcribed into cDNA to serve as template. Entries here come from immuneACCESS through TCRdb and include only in-frame sequences with V and J called. Some clones fail to appear in such tables; in the studies checked, an unresolved V gene covers under half of the shortfall, and the cause of the remainder is unknown. This sample has under 150,000 clones in its table, and less than 70% of those were observed once. The top ten clonotypes cover about 3.4% of the sample. The time point label, read with the paper, signifies: less than 30 weeks on oral tofacitinib. In the paper's terms, the treatment or condition label means: oral pan-JAK inhibitor, 5-10 mg twice daily.

The material was CD4+ T cells sorted from blood, obtained at week 24, from a patient treated with tofacitinib. These receptor sequences come from a human donor with alopecia areata.

This chain joins TRBV6-1 and TRBJ2-2; D is perhaps TRBD1 (6 bases). Trimming took off 6 bases at V and 7 bases at J, with 12 bases between the two ends. The germline V gene has CDR1 MNHNS and CDR2 SASEGT. The CDR3 spans 13 residues. The DNA of the CDR3 is TGTGCCAGCAGGAGGAGAGGGGGCGGGGAGCTGTTTTTT. It is translated as CASRRRGGGELFF.

This clone was picked up a small number of times. The J gene is TRBJ2-5, the V gene TRBV5-1; 8 bases fit TRBD1. Germline V gene sequence: CDR1 SGHRS, CDR2 YFSETQ. This CDR3 contains 15 residues. V dropped 2 bases and J dropped 5; count of bases not matched to a gene: 8. The CDR3 spells CASSFSATGGETQYF. In nucleotides, the CDR3 is TGCGCCAGCAGCTTCTCCGCTACAGGGGGTGAGACCCAGTACTTC.

This sequence joins TRBV7-2 and TRBJ1-1, with D hard to call. The CDR3 is 14 residues long. Germline V CDR1 and CDR2: SGHTA, FQGNSA. V was pared by 5 bases and J by 3 bases, with 13 bases between. This CDR3 is CASSPLPGYTEAFF. DNA for the CDR3: TGTGCCAGCAGCCCTCTGCCGGGTTACACTGAAGCTTTCTTT.

This rearrangement joins TRBV7-2 to TRBJ2-2; no firm D call. The V end was cut by 1 base, the J end by 1 base, with 13 bases between. The length of the CDR3 is 17 residues. Germline V gene sequence: CDR1 SGHTA, CDR2 FQGNSA. In nucleotides, the CDR3 is TGTGCCAGCAGCTTAGATATCTTGCACCAGAACACCGGGGAGCTGTTTTTT. As protein: CASSLDILHQNTGELFF.

The rearrangement uses TRBV30 and TRBJ2-2, with D perhaps TRBD1 (5 bases). With 2 bases removed from V and 5 bases from J, the gap between germline ends came to 6 bases. The CDR3 loop spans 12 amino acids. CDR1 is GTSNPN, CDR2 SVGIG, per germline (reference sequence). CDR3 amino acids: CAWSPGTGELFF. The CDR3 nucleotides are TGTGCCTGGAGTCCAGGGACCGGGGAGCTGTTTTTT.

V is TRBV29-1 and J is TRBJ1-2, with D possibly TRBD1 on 6 matching bases. The CDR3 runs 12 residues. The V gene's germline CDR1 is SQVTM and CDR2 ANQGSEA. V lost 5 bases and J lost 4, with 11 bases in between. CDR3 sequence (DNA): TGCAGCGTTTCCGGACAGCGCTATGGCTACACCTTC. It yields the protein CSVSGQRYGYTF. The variable domain in full, with the rest retrieved from reference TRBV29-1 and TRBJ1-2, is SAVISQKPSRDICQRGTSLTIQCQVDSQVTMMFWYRQQPGQSLTLIATANQGSEATYESGFVIDKFPISRPNLTFSTLTVSNMSPEDSSIYLCSVSGQRYGYTFGSGTRLTVV.

The chain carries TRBV5-1 and TRBJ2-5, with 8 bases aligning to TRBD1. V lost 3 bases, J lost 4 bases, and 8 bases stayed unmatched. Germline loops: CDR1 SGHRS, CDR2 YFSETQ. CDR3 length: 15 amino acids. DNA of the CDR3: TGCGCCAGCAGCTCCGGGCGGACAGGGATAGAGACCCAGTACTTC. Amino acid sequence: CASSSGRTGIETQYF.

The gene calls are TRBV30 and TRBJ2-5, with no clear D. The germline V and J ends were trimmed by 3 bases and 5 bases, with 7 bases remaining between them. The CDR3 totals 11 residues. The germline V gene has CDR1 GTSNPN and CDR2 SVGIG (reference sequence). CDR3 loop: CAWSTTETQYF. Written as DNA, the CDR3 is TGTGCCTGGAGCACGACTGAGACCCAGTACTTC.

The chain employs TRBV7-6 and TRBJ2-5, with 10 bases matching TRBD2. Germline assignment: CDR1 SGHVS and CDR2 FNYEAQ. J was trimmed by 1 base and V by 2 bases; bases with no gene match: 10. The CDR3 totals 18 residues. CDR3 sequence: CASSLSPHLAGGQETQYF. CDR3 coding DNA: TGTGCCAGCAGCTTATCCCCTCATTTAGCGGGGGGCCAAGAGACCCAGTACTTC.

The chain is built from TRBV18 and TRBJ1-1; D perhaps matches TRBD1 (6 bases). Trimming removed 6 bases from V and 6 bases from J, with 17 bases in between. The CDR3 totals 14 residues. Germline V gene data show CDR1 as KGHSH and CDR2 as LQKENI. CDR3 nucleotide sequence: TGTGCCAGCTCCCAACAGGGCGCTAACGCTGAAGCTTTCTTT. Its protein is CASSQQGANAEAFF.

The rearrangement links TRBV4-1 to TRBJ1-3; no clear D gene. Trimming removed 1 base from V and 0 bases from J, with 4 bases in between. Germline CDR1 is MGHRA and CDR2 is YSYEKL. The CDR3 is 14 amino acids. CDR3 in DNA: TGCGCCAGCAGCCAAGTGAACTCTGGAAACACCATATATTTT. It encodes CASSQVNSGNTIYF.

This clone was counted only a few times. This chain links TRBV5-1 with TRBJ2-5, with 7 bases that match TRBD2. Trimming took 1 base from V and 6 from J; bases not matched to a gene: 3. The CDR3 consists of 13 residues. Germline-derived CDR1 and CDR2 are SGHRS and YFSETQ. The CDR3 loop reads CASSLSGVQTQYF. The CDR3 DNA follows: TGCGCCAGCAGCTTGAGCGGGGTGCAGACCCAGTACTTC.

The chain uses TRBV20-1 and TRBJ2-5; D remains unclear. The CDR3 covers 10 residues. Trimming removed 2 bases from V and 5 bases from J, with 3 bases in between. CDR1 is DFQATT and CDR2 is SNEGSKA in the germline V gene (reference sequence). CDR3 bases: TGCAGTGCTAGAACGGAGACCCAGTACTTC. Residues: CSARTETQYF.

This clone has more than one count but fewer than ten. This chain connects TRBV29-1 to TRBJ2-1, with 12 bases that match TRBD2. This CDR3 spans 15 amino acids. The junction had 8 bases not matched to a gene; V was cut back by 5 bases and J by 6 bases. Per the germline V gene, CDR1 is SQVTM and CDR2 is ANQGSEA. The CDR3 DNA is TGCAGCGTTCGGCCTAGCGGGGGGGGCAGCAATGAGCAGTTCTTC. This gives the protein CSVRPSGGGSNEQFF.

This clone showed up just a few times. The V gene is TRBV30, the J gene TRBJ1-1; D remains unclear. This CDR3 has 13 amino acids. The ends were cut back, 1 base at V and 8 bases at J, with 14 bases in the middle. The V gene's germline CDR1 is GTSNPN and CDR2 SVGIG (reference sequence). CDR3 nucleotides: TGTGCCTGGAGTGACAACGGGTTGGGAGAAGCTTTCTTT. Amino acids: CAWSDNGLGEAFF.

The chain joins TRBV6-5 to TRBJ1-1; D gene unclear. Germline V gene sequence: CDR1 MNHEY, CDR2 SVGAGI. The V and J ends lost 6 bases and 2 bases respectively, with 13 bases between them. The CDR3 sequence is 14 residues long. The CDR3 loop is CASRPDWGNTEAFF. The CDR3 DNA follows: TGTGCCAGCAGACCAGACTGGGGTAACACTGAAGCTTTCTTT.

Notes on this clone: This likely comes from a read error, as the CDR3 has no conserved phenylalanine or tryptophan at its end. The limits of the CDR3 on the DNA are not certain, so only TCRdb's listed CDR3 is given. This chain links TRBV11-2 with TRBJ2-7. Germline CDR1 reads SGHAT; CDR2 reads FQNNGV. The CDR3 has 9 amino acids, counting both end residues. CDR3 amino acids: CASTRGPFL.

The table lists this clone with a few counts. This chain links TRBV19 with TRBJ1-5; D not resolved. In germline, CDR1 is LNHDA, CDR2 SQIVND (reference sequence). CDR3 length: 14 residues. V was trimmed by 5 bases and J by 0 bases, leaving 8 bases between them. CDR3 DNA sequence: TGTGCCAGTAGTCGGGTGGGTAGCAATCAGCCCCAGCATTTT. This codes for CASSRVGSNQPQHF.

This clone came up a few times. This chain connects TRBV10-3 to TRBJ2-5; 11 bases match TRBD2. The CDR3 length is 15 residues. Germline CDR1 ENHRY, CDR2 SYGVKD. The ends lost 7 bases at V and 4 bases at J; junction bases unmatched: 8. CDR3 protein: CAITKGLAEGETQYF. The DNA for the CDR3 is TGTGCCATCACTAAGGGACTAGCGGAAGGAGAGACCCAGTACTTC.

This chain links TRBV7-9 with TRBJ2-5; 8 nucleotides align to TRBD2. Germline V CDR1 and CDR2: SEHNR, FQNEAQ (reference sequence). Trimming cost V 1 base and J 1 base; bases outside gene matches: 8. This CDR3 region has 17 residues. DNA for the CDR3: TGTGCCAGCAGCTTAGGCCCAGCGGGGGTCACCCAAGAGACCCAGTACTTC. This codes for CASSLGPAGVTQETQYF.

This clone was picked up a small number of times. This chain uses TRBV10-3 with TRBJ2-5, with D possibly TRBD2 on 7 matching bases. Trimming pared 2 bases from V and 2 bases from J, leaving 12 bases between. CDR3 size: 15 residues. The germline gives CDR1 ENHRY, CDR2 SYGVKD. CDR3: CAISEDGGPQETQYF. The CDR3 DNA sequence: TGTGCCATCAGTGAGGACGGGGGGCCTCAAGAGACCCAGTACTTC.

There are a few counts of this clone. V usage is TRBV30 and J usage is TRBJ1-4; D remains ambiguous. Trimming left V 4 bases short and J 1 base short, with 13 bases between. The germline V gene has CDR1 GTSNPN and CDR2 SVGIG (reference sequence). This CDR3 has 15 amino acids. As DNA, the CDR3 is TGTGCCTGGATCGGCTTTGGGAGAACTAATGAAAAACTGTTTTTT. Its protein is CAWIGFGRTNEKLFF.

The chain couples TRBV4-2 to TRBJ1-5; D uncertain. The V gene's germline CDR1 is LGHNA and CDR2 YNFKEQ. Trimming took off 0 bases at V and 9 bases at J, with 18 bases between the two ends. The CDR3 loop spans 16 amino acids. In DNA form, the CDR3 reads TGTGCCAGCAGCCAAGATGGCCAGGTCCTAGGTCGGCCCCAGCATTTT. It is translated as CASSQDGQVLGRPQHF.

The V and J genes are TRBV29-1 and TRBJ1-2, with D perhaps matching TRBD1 (6 bases). CDR1 is SQVTM, CDR2 ANQGSEA, per germline. The CDR3 sequence is 13 residues long. CDR3 in DNA: TGCAGTATACAAGAAGGGGGGGTCTATGGCTACACCTTC. This sequence encodes CSIQEGGVYGYTF.

The chain links TRBV25-1 to TRBJ2-2; TRBD1 agrees at 7 bases. With 4 bases clipped from V and 1 base from J, the junction kept 3 bases outside the gene matches. CDR1 is MGHDK, CDR2 SYGVNS, per germline. The CDR3 has 15 amino acids. CDR3 amino acids: CASSVQGMNTGELFF. The CDR3 DNA reads as TGTGCCAGCAGTGTACAGGGGATGAACACCGGGGAGCTGTTTTTT.

The rearrangement links TRBV29-1 to TRBJ1-1; D gene unclear. This CDR3 spans 10 amino acids. Germline CDR1 is SQVTM and CDR2 is ANQGSEA. Between the trimmed V and J ends, which lost 5 bases and 2 bases, there was a span of 3 bases. As DNA, the CDR3 is TGCAGCGTTACAAACACTGAAGCTTTCTTT. This sequence encodes CSVTNTEAFF.

In this sample, this clone turned up a few times. The chain combines TRBV4-1 with TRBJ2-5, with D hard to call. The CDR3 loop spans 16 amino acids. From germline, CDR1 is MGHRA and CDR2 YSYEKL. V dropped 1 base and J dropped 5 bases, with 17 bases sitting between them. CDR3 coding DNA: TGCGCCAGCAGCCAAGGACAAGGCGGATCATGGGAGACCCAGTACTTC. Residues: CASSQGQGGSWETQYF.

J is TRBJ1-2 and V is TRBV4-1; D gene unclear. Germline CDR1 reads MGHRA; CDR2 reads YSYEKL. The CDR3 covers 17 residues. V lost 7 bases and J 0 bases, leaving 21 bases between the germline ends. CDR3 sequence (DNA): TGCGCCAGCACGGCGATTGGGCAGCTGCGTTCTAACTATGGCTACACCTTC. It codes for CASTAIGQLRSNYGYTF.

A single count supports this clone. This chain uses TRBV11-2 with TRBJ1-1, with D tentatively TRBD1 (5 bases). V gave up 3 bases and J gave up 3 bases, with 8 bases separating them. The CDR3 is 13 amino acids. The V gene's germline CDR1 is SGHAT and CDR2 FQNNGV. CDR3: CASSFVGDTEAFF. CDR3 coding DNA: TGTGCCAGCAGCTTTGTGGGGGACACTGAAGCTTTCTTT.

The rearrangement joins TRBV6-5 to TRBJ2-7; TRBD2 aligns across 15 bases. Germline V gives CDR1 MNHEY, CDR2 SVGAGI. This CDR3 contains 16 residues. V was clipped by 4 bases and J by 2 bases; unmatched bases: 3. DNA for the CDR3: TGTGCCAGCAGTTCGGGACTAGCGGGGGGCCCCTACGAGCAGTACTTC. This sequence encodes CASSSGLAGGPYEQYF.

The chain is built from TRBV29-1 and TRBJ2-5; D unclear. V shed 2 bases and J shed 2 bases, with 9 bases lying between them. The CDR3 totals 13 residues. Germline V gene lookup returns CDR1 SQVTM and CDR2 ANQGSEA. Written as DNA, the CDR3 is TGCAGCGTTGAATTTGTCCAACAAGAGACCCAGTACTTC. The encoded protein is CSVEFVQQETQYF.

This chain connects TRBV6-5 to TRBJ1-4; 8 bases agree with TRBD1. CDR1 and CDR2 from the germline V gene are MNHEY and SVGAGI. This CDR3 is 15 amino acids long. The V segment lost 8 bases and the J segment 5 bases; nucleotides outside the gene matches: 10. CDR3 coding DNA: TGTGCCAGCCAGGGGGCAGGGGCCGAGAATGAAAAACTGTTTTTT. This sequence encodes CASQGAGAENEKLFF.